A single T cell receptor (beta chain) is shown here with its context. The specificity of this receptor is unknown. No much larger clone is present one base from it, and per-base qualities are unavailable. V sheds 2 bases and J sheds 3 bases, leaving 2 bases between their ends. The CDR3 runs 11 residues from the cysteine to the phenylalanine. Only the CDR3 region is kept as DNA, spanning 33 bases read in frame from base 1. For CDR1 and CDR2, the germline V gene lists SQVTM and ANQGSEA. The sample is drawn from a study of control samples from healthy donors and cancer patients (dated by TCRdb to about 2020). Library method: the immunoSEQ multiplex PCR assay. TCRdb took this table from immuneACCESS and kept in-frame rearrangements with V and J called. Such tables lack part of the clones; where checked against another copy, unresolved V genes explain under half of the gap, and the rest is unexplained. For this sample there are 120,000 or so clones; over 75% appear just once. Jointly, the top ten make up about 8.7% of the sample.

Sequenced sample: blood. The chain employs TRBV29-1 and TRBJ2-1; no confident D gene assignment can be made. The receptor's source is a man aged 35 to 55 in good health. In nucleotides, the sequence is TGCAGCGTTGAAAGCTACAATGAGCAGTTCTTC. The encoded protein is CSVESYNEQFF.